This T cell receptor (beta chain) was captured in a study of CXCR3-negative and CXCR3-positive naive CD8 T cells (dated 2019 in TCRdb). Broadly, across the study: In total, approximately 130 million TRB reads were obtained, or roughly 1.5 +/- 0.3 million reads per library. The diversity and physicochemical repertoire analyses included fewer than twelve donors pooled from two independent experiments. For the TRBV-TRBJ cluster analysis, the naive subsets came from 5 or 6 donors, while the memory cells came from 3 donors.

Sequencer: NextSeq 550. The Human TCR Profiling Kit (MiLaboratory) was used to prepare UMI-labeled 5' RACE TRB cDNA libraries. cDNA synthesis used the entire amount of extracted RNA, and PCR amplification then used the entire amount of cDNA produced. Libraries were prepared in parallel with an identical number of PCR cycles. The authors' pipeline ran thus. With a requirement of at least two reads per UMI, MIGEC and MiXCR extracted about 50,000 +/- 10,000 unique UMI-labeled TRB cDNA molecules per library. An average of about 40,000 +/- 10,000 functional in-frame TRB CDR3 nucleotide clonotypes without stop codons was found per library. After downsampling to 5000 UMI-labeled TRB molecules per sample, diversity metrics such as normalized Shannon-Wiener and Chao1 were calculated in VDJtools. VDJtools computed clonotype-size-weighted physicochemical properties of the central five CDR3 residues: interaction energy, strength, volume and Kidera factor 4. Based on TCRdb reprocessing of the reads, there is one entry per CDR3 protein sequence, and DNA is missing. It is TCRdb's table, rather than the study itself, that gives the V and J calls and clone size. This sample's clone table shows around 48,000 distinct CDR3 sequences. The top ten clones comprise 15% of the sample.

The CDR3 numbers 13 residues from cysteine through phenylalanine. No DNA has been recorded. Results and caveats for the whole study, not just this receptor: Both naive subsets had comparably high repertoire diversity, while memory CD8+ T cells had much lower repertoire diversity. Surface CD5, linked to self-reactivity in mice, was comparable between naive subsets; TCR interaction strength was therefore also inferred from TRB CDR3 physicochemical properties. Because CXCR3 expression was partially decreased after cryopreservation, freshly isolated PBMCs were used for most assays. Similar TRBV-TRBJ usage was shown by naive CXCR3-negative and CXCR3-positive cells from the same donor, whereas distinct patterns were shown by memory cells.

For every CD8+ T cell subset, a few hundred thousand cells were flow-sorted straight into RLT lysis buffer, and each subset was sorted in triplicate. Peripheral blood mononuclear cells were isolated from buffy coats using standard density gradient centrifugation. Total RNA was extracted from sorted cells using an RNeasy Mini Kit. Without a recorded count, this clonotype is taken to be medium-sized (0.01 to 0.1%) from its frequency. What this receptor recognizes is not known. Sequencing was performed on memory CD8+ T cells from blood. The cell subset or site label, as the study defines it: conventional CD8+ memory T cells (TMEM), sorted as controls. The TCR originated in a human donor in good health. Some clones in this sample may be carry-over from other donors' samples. This sequence uses TRBV12-3 or TRBV12-4 and TRBJ1-1. The CDR3 corresponds to CASSQIPNTEAFF.